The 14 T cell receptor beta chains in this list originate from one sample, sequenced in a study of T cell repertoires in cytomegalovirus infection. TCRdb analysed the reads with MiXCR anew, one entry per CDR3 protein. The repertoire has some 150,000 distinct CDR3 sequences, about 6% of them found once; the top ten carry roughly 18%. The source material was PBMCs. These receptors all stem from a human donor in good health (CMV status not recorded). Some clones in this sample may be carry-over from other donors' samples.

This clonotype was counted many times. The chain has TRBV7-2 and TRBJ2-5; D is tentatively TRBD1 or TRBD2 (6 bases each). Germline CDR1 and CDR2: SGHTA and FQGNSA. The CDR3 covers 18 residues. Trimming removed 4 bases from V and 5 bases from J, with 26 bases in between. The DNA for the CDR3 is TGTGCCAGCAGCTCGCGCCGGGTGGGGGGCGCTTCTTTTGAGACCCAGTACTTC. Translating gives CASSSRRVGGASFETQYF.

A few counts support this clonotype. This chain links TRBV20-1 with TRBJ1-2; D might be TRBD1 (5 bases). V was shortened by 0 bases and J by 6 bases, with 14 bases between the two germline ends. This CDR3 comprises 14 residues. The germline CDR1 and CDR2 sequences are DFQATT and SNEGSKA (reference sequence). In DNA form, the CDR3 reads TGCAGTGCTAGAGAGCTGGCAGGGATGAATGGCTACACCTTC. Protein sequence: CSARELAGMNGYTF.

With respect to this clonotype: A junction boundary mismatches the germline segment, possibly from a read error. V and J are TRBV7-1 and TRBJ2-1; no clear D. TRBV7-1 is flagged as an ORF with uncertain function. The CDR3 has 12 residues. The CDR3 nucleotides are TGTGCCAGCATTCCTCCCCCCCCCACCCAGCTCTTC. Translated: CASIPPPPTQLF.

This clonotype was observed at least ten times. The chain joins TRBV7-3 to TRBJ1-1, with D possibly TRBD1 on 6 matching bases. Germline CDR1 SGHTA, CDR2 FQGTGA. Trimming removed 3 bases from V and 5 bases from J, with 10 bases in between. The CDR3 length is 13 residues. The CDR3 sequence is CASSFGGLTEAFF. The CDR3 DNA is TGTGCCAGCAGCTTCGGGGGGCTGACTGAAGCTTTCTTT.

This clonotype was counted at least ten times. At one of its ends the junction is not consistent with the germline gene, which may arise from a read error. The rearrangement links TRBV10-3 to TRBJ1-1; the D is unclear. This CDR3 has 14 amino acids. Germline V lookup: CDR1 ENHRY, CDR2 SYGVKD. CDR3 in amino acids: CAIGEQNPNTGAFF. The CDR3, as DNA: TGTGCCATCGGAGAACAGAACCCGAACACTGGAGCTTTCTTT.

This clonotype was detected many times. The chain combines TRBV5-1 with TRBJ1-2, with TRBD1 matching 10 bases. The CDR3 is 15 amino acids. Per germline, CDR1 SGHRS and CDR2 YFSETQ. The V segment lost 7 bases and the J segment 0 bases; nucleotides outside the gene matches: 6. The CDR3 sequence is CASATGGETNYGYTF. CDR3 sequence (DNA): TGCGCCAGCGCGACAGGGGGCGAGACTAACTATGGCTACACCTTC.

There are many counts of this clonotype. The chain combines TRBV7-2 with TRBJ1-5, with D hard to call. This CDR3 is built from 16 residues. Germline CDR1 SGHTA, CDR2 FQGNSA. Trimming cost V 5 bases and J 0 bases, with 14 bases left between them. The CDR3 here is CASSAPTELSNQPQHF. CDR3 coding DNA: TGTGCCAGCAGCGCCCCAACAGAGCTTAGCAATCAGCCCCAGCATTTT.

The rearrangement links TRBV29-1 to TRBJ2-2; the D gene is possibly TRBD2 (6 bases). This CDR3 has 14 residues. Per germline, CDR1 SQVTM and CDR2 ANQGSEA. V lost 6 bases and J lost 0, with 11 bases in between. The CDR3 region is CSVRDGANTGELFF. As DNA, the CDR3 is TGCAGCGTGCGGGACGGCGCGAACACCGGGGAGCTGTTTTTT.

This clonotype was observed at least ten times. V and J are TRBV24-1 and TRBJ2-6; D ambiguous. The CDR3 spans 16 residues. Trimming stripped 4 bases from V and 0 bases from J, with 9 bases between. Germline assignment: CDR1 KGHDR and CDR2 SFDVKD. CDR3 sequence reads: CATSEPSNSGANVLTF. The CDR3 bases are TGTGCCACCAGTGAACCCTCCAACTCTGGGGCCAACGTCCTGACTTTC.

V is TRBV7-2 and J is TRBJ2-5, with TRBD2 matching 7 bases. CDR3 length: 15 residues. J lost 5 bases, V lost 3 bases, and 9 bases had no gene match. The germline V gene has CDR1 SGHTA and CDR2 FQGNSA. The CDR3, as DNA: TGTGCCAGCAGCTTGGGGGGGGGGGGGGGGGAGACCCAGTACTTC. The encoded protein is CASSLGGGGGETQYF.

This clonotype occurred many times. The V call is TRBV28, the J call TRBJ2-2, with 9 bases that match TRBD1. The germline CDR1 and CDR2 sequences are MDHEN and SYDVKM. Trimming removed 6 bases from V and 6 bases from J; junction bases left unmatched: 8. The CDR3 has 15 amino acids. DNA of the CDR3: TGTGCCAGCAGAGATCCGGGACAGGGAGCCGGGGAGCTGTTTTTT. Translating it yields CASRDPGQGAGELFF.

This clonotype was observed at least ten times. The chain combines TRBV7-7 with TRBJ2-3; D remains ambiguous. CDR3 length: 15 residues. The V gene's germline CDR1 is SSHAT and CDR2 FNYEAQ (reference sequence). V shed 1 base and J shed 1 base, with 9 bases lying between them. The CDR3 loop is CASSLGRTGTDTQYF. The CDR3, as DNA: TGTGCCAGCAGCTTAGGTCGGACGGGCACAGATACGCAGTATTTT. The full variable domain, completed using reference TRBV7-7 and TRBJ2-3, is GAGVSQSPRYKVTKRGQDVTLRCDPISSHATLYWYQQALGQGPEFLTYFNYEAQPDKSGLPSDRFSAERPEGSISTLTIQRTEQRDSAMYRCASSLGRTGTDTQYFGPGTRLTVL.

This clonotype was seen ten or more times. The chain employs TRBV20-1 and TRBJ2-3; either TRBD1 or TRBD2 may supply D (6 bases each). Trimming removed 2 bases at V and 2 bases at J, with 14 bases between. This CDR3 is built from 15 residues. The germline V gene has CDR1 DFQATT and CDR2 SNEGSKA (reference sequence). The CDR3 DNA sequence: TGCAGTGCTAGAAGGGGGGCTGGAACCACAGATACGCAGTATTTT. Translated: CSARRGAGTTDTQYF.

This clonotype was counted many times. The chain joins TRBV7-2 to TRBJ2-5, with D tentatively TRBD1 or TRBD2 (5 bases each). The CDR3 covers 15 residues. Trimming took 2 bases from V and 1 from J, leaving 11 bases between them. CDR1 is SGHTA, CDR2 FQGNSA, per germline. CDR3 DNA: TGTGCCAGCAGCTTACTCATGGGGACCCAAGAGACCCAGTACTTC. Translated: CASSLLMGTQETQYF.